Listed here are 27 T cell receptor beta chains from one sample, sequenced in a study of cytomegalovirus exposure and HLA in healthy donors. The PCR made use of 60 Vbeta and 13 Jbeta primers. This table comes from immunoSEQ multiplex PCR, and its TCRdb copy is limited to in-frame clones, with some not included. The sample yields roughly 120,000 clones, around 77% seen once. The sequenced sample consisted of PBMCs. The receptors stem from a human donor in good health.

The genes are TRBV19 and TRBJ2-7; 9 nucleotides agree with TRBD1. This CDR3 is 15 amino acids long. Trimming removed 5 bases from V and 5 bases from J; junction bases left unmatched: 10. Looked up from germline, CDR1 is LNHDA and CDR2 is SQIVND (reference sequence). The CDR3 loop reads CASSPRTGDLDEQYF. CDR3 DNA: TGTGCCAGTAGTCCCCGGACAGGGGACCTCGACGAGCAGTACTTC.

In this sample, this clone turned up a few times. The chain uses TRBV6-5 and TRBJ2-7; tentative D call: TRBD2 (6 bases). This CDR3 is built from 15 residues. CDR1 is MNHEY, CDR2 SVGAGI, per germline. Trimming took 0 bases from V and 4 from J, leaving 13 bases between them. CDR3 nucleotides: TGTGCCAGCAGTTACTCCCGGGACTGGGGATACGAGCAGTACTTC. This codes for CASSYSRDWGYEQYF.

This clone appeared once. The rearrangement links TRBV28 to TRBJ2-5; D may be TRBD1 (6 bases). The CDR3 consists of 14 residues. Germline V lookup: CDR1 MDHEN, CDR2 SYDVKM. The V gene lost 7 bases and the J gene lost 4 bases, with 16 bases spanning the gap. Written as DNA, the CDR3 is TGTGCCAGCAAACTAACTACAGGGAGAGAGACCCAGTACTTC. Protein: CASKLTTGRETQYF.

The CDR3 is CASSYGGTGELFF. The CDR3 nucleotides are TGTGCCAGCAGTTATGGGGGGACCGGGGAGCTGTTTTTT. The rearrangement joins TRBV28 to TRBJ2-2, with a weak D call TRBD2 (6 bases). V was trimmed by 4 bases and J by 5 bases, leaving 8 bases between them. CDR1 is MDHEN and CDR2 is SYDVKM in the germline V gene. The CDR3 runs 13 residues.

This clone was found a few times. The chain carries TRBV12-5 and TRBJ1-2; tentatively, D is TRBD1 (6 bases). Per germline, CDR1 LGHNT and CDR2 FRNRAP. Trimming left V 2 bases short and J 6 bases short, with 13 bases between. The CDR3 consists of 14 residues. CDR3 DNA: TGTGCTAGTGGTTTGCATACAGGGATCCATGGCTACACCTTC. Its translation is CASGLHTGIHGYTF.

J is TRBJ2-7 and V is TRBV9; perhaps TRBD1 as D (5 bases). Trimming pared 0 bases from V and 5 bases from J, leaving 12 bases between. The CDR3 covers 14 residues. Germline lookup yields CDR1 SGDLS and CDR2 YYNGEE. CDR3 nucleotides: TGTGCCAGCAGCGTAGGGGCAGGGTATGACGAGCAGTACTTC. It codes for CASSVGAGYDEQYF.

The V gene is TRBV5-1, the J gene TRBJ2-5; 7 bases agree with TRBD2. The length of the CDR3 is 14 residues. Germline CDR1 reads SGHRS; CDR2 reads YFSETQ. J gave up 4 bases and V 2 bases, and 5 bases lay outside the gene matches. The CDR3 loop reads CASSLRTSSETQYF. For the CDR3, the DNA is TGCGCCAGCAGCTTACGGACTAGTTCAGAGACCCAGTACTTC.

The rearrangement joins TRBV7-8 to TRBJ2-5; D gene ambiguous. The CDR3 has 12 amino acids. V was trimmed by 2 bases and J by 5 bases, leaving 6 bases between them. Germline CDR1 is SGHVS and CDR2 is FQNEAQ. The CDR3 coding sequence is TGTGCCAGCAGCTTAACAGAGGAGACCCAGTACTTC. Its translation is CASSLTEETQYF.

V usage is TRBV5-1 and J usage is TRBJ2-6; 8 bases agree with TRBD2. This CDR3 has 19 amino acids. The germline CDR1 and CDR2 sequences are SGHRS and YFSETQ. Trimming removed 5 bases from V and 0 bases from J; junction bases left unmatched: 13. CDR3 protein: CASRGSGTRISSGANVLTF. In nucleotides, the CDR3 is TGCGCCAGCAGGGGGTCCGGGACTAGGATATCCTCTGGGGCCAACGTCCTGACTTTC. The full variable domain, with the rest looked up from reference TRBV5-1 and TRBJ2-6, is KAGVTQTPRYLIKTRGQQVTLSCSPISGHRSVSWYQQTPGQGLQFLFEYFSETQRNKGNFPGRFSGRQFSNSRSEMNVSTLELGDSALYLCASRGSGTRISSGANVLTFGAGSRLTVL.

This chain's CDR3 is CASKLGLRGTGELFF. In DNA form, the CDR3 reads TGTGCCAGCAAATTGGGACTAAGAGGCACCGGGGAGCTGTTTTTT. The V and J genes are TRBV5-6 and TRBJ2-2; TRBD2 matches 7 bases. Germline CDR1 is SGHDT and CDR2 is YYEEEE. The CDR3 spans 15 residues. J gave up 4 bases and V 6 bases, and 9 bases lay outside the gene matches.

The chain uses TRBV6-5 and TRBJ1-1, with a possible D match to TRBD1 (5 bases). Germline V gene lookup returns CDR1 MNHEY and CDR2 SVGAGI. CDR3 size: 15 residues. Between the trimmed V and J ends, which lost 6 bases and 3 bases, there was a span of 17 bases. CDR3 protein: CASSPHLAGDTEAFF. The DNA of the CDR3 is TGTGCCAGCAGCCCACACCTAGCGGGGGACACTGAAGCTTTCTTT.

There are a few counts of this clone. The gene calls are TRBV15 and TRBJ1-4; 9 bases line up with TRBD1. In germline, CDR1 is LNHNV, CDR2 YYDKDF (reference sequence). The CDR3 spans 16 residues. Trimming at V came to 5 bases and at J to 5 bases, leaving 9 bases not matched to a gene. CDR3 DNA: TGTGCCACCAGCGAAGCCTGGACAGGGGCCAATGAAAAACTGTTTTTT. It specifies CATSEAWTGANEKLFF.

The chain recombines TRBV6-1 with TRBJ2-7; 8 bases fit TRBD1. CDR3 length: 16 amino acids. V dropped 1 base and J dropped 4; count of bases not matched to a gene: 9. Per germline, CDR1 MNHNS and CDR2 SASEGT. The CDR3 coding sequence is TGTGCCAGCAGTGAAGTAGGGTCAGGGGGCGGTTACGAGCAGTACTTC. Its translation is CASSEVGSGGGYEQYF.

V gene TRBV10-3 combines with J gene TRBJ1-5; tentatively, D is TRBD1 (5 bases). In germline, CDR1 is ENHRY, CDR2 SYGVKD. The V end was cut by 4 bases, the J end by 4 bases, with 8 bases between. The CDR3 contains 13 residues. In DNA form, the CDR3 reads TGTGCCATCAGTGTGGGGGGAAATCAGCCCCAGCATTTT. Translating gives CAISVGGNQPQHF.

This sequence joins TRBV4-1 and TRBJ1-5; D remains unclear. Germline loops: CDR1 MGHRA, CDR2 YSYEKL. This CDR3 comprises 19 residues. Trimming shortened V by 1 base and J by 0 bases, and 19 bases separated the two germline ends. CDR3 coding DNA: TGCGCCAGCAGCCAAGCGAAGGGCATGGGTGACTATAGCAATCAGCCCCAGCATTTT. The encoded protein is CASSQAKGMGDYSNQPQHF.

Only one count was recorded for this clone. The chain recombines TRBV10-3 with TRBJ1-1; tentatively, D is TRBD1 (5 bases). Per germline, CDR1 ENHRY and CDR2 SYGVKD. The ends were cut back, 7 bases at V and 1 base at J, with 13 bases in the middle. The CDR3 runs to 14 residues. CDR3 sequence (DNA): TGTGCCATCACCGCCGTTAGGGGGAACACTGAAGCTTTCTTT. This gives the protein CAITAVRGNTEAFF.

The table lists this clone with a count of one. The chain has TRBV19 and TRBJ1-4; 7 nucleotides agree with TRBD1. The CDR3 totals 14 residues. Trimming took 4 bases from V and 6 from J; bases not matched to a gene: 5. Germline assignment: CDR1 LNHDA and CDR2 SQIVND (reference sequence). CDR3 coding DNA: TGTGCCAGTAGTACGTATGGGACAGATGAAAAACTGTTTTTT. Its protein is CASSTYGTDEKLFF.

The chain carries TRBV28 and TRBJ2-1; perhaps TRBD2 as D (7 bases). V lost 7 bases and J lost 4, with 14 bases in between. Germline CDR1 and CDR2: MDHEN and SYDVKM. CDR3 size: 14 residues. This chain's CDR3 is CASNPRGGYNEQFF. Written as DNA, the CDR3 is TGTGCCAGCAACCCAAGGGGGGGGTACAATGAGCAGTTCTTC.

The V and J genes are TRBV5-3 and TRBJ2-7, with D maybe TRBD2 (6 bases). TRBV5-3 is identified as an open reading frame with a role that is uncertain. V was cut by 1 base and J by 9 bases, with 23 bases left in between. This CDR3 spans 16 amino acids. Here the CDR3 reads CARSLPTPTAGRRQYF. The CDR3 bases are TGTGCCAGAAGCTTGCCGACCCCCACAGCGGGCCGGCGGCAGTACTTC.

In this sample, this clone turned up a few times. The chain is built from TRBV5-1 and TRBJ2-7; 11 bases line up with TRBD2. CDR1 is SGHRS and CDR2 is YFSETQ in the germline V gene. The CDR3 contains 16 residues. Unmatched junction bases numbered 9, after V lost 4 bases and J lost 3 bases. The CDR3 DNA is TGCGCCAGCAGCCGGGGACTGGGGACTAGCGGCTACGAGCAGTACTTC. Residues: CASSRGLGTSGYEQYF. The full variable domain, with the rest looked up from reference TRBV5-1 and TRBJ2-7, is KAGVTQTPRYLIKTRGQQVTLSCSPISGHRSVSWYQQTPGQGLQFLFEYFSETQRNKGNFPGRFSGRQFSNSRSEMNVSTLELGDSALYLCASSRGLGTSGYEQYFGPGTRLTVT.

This clone has just one count. CDR3 in DNA: TGTGCCAGCAGCCCGCCGGGACAGGGATATGGCTACACCTTC. It specifies CASSPPGQGYGYTF. J is TRBJ1-2 and V is TRBV7-2; TRBD1 agrees at 9 bases. This CDR3 has 14 amino acids. CDR1 is SGHTA and CDR2 is FQGNSA in the germline V gene. J lost 5 bases, V lost 5 bases, and 6 bases had no gene match.

The chain joins TRBV5-5 to TRBJ2-1; 11 bases align to TRBD2. The germline gives CDR1 SGHKS, CDR2 YYEKEE (reference sequence). Losses at the gene ends were 1 base for V and 3 bases for J; bases not matched to a gene: 9. The CDR3 sequence is 18 residues long. CDR3 in amino acids: CASSLRSTSGSSYNEQFF. CDR3 DNA: TGTGCCAGCAGCTTGCGGTCCACTAGCGGGAGTAGCTACAATGAGCAGTTCTTC.

The V and J genes are TRBV28 and TRBJ1-1; 9 bases align to TRBD1. CDR3 length equals 15 residues. V was clipped by 6 bases and J by 1 base; unmatched bases: 6. Germline V gene data show CDR1 as MDHEN and CDR2 as SYDVKM. CDR3 nucleotides: TGTGCCAGCAGAACAGGGGGCGAGGGGAACACTGAAGCTTTCTTT. Its protein is CASRTGGEGNTEAFF. Combining the CDR3 with reference TRBV28 and TRBJ1-1 gives the whole variable domain DVKVTQSSRYLVKRTGEKVFLECVQDMDHENMFWYRQDPGLGLRLIYFSYDVKMKEKGDIPEGYSVSREKKERFSLILESASTNQTSMYLCASRTGGEGNTEAFFGQGTRLTVV.

V and J are TRBV6-5 and TRBJ2-2; D might be TRBD2 (6 bases). The V gene lost 2 bases and the J gene lost 3 bases, with 10 bases spanning the gap. The germline V gene encodes CDR1 MNHEY and CDR2 SVGAGI. The CDR3 consists of 15 residues. CDR3 nucleotides: TGTGCCAGCAGTTACCGGGAGTGGTACACCGGGGAGCTGTTTTTT. It codes for CASSYREWYTGELFF.

The chain uses TRBV27 and TRBJ1-2; 7 bases are a match to TRBD1. In germline, CDR1 is MNHEY, CDR2 SMNVEV (reference sequence). The J segment lost 2 bases and the V segment lost 7 bases, leaving 7 bases of the junction unmatched. The CDR3 has 14 residues. The CDR3 here is CASTTLTGNYGYTF. The CDR3 nucleotides are TGTGCCAGCACTACCCTGACAGGGAACTATGGCTACACCTTC.

The chain uses TRBV10-1 and TRBJ2-7; possible D gene TRBD2, 6 bases. The CDR3 runs to 15 residues. V was trimmed by 2 bases and J by 2 bases, leaving 13 bases between them. From germline, CDR1 is WNHNN and CDR2 SYGVQD (reference sequence). This CDR3 is CASSEGRRGTYEQYF. Here the CDR3 DNA reads TGCGCCAGCAGTGAGGGACGCCGCGGGACCTACGAGCAGTACTTC.

This clone was counted once. The V call is TRBV5-1, the J call TRBJ2-1, with TRBD2 matching over 8 bases. Germline CDR1 and CDR2: SGHRS and YFSETQ. CDR3 size: 15 residues. The V gene end was trimmed by 6 bases and the J gene end by 1 base; junction bases not matched to a gene: 6. In nucleotides, the CDR3 is TGCGCCAGCACCCCCCCGGGGGGGTCCTACAATGAGCAGTTCTTC. Its translation: CASTPPGGSYNEQFF. The whole variable domain, remainder taken from reference TRBV5-1 and TRBJ2-1, is KAGVTQTPRYLIKTRGQQVTLSCSPISGHRSVSWYQQTPGQGLQFLFEYFSETQRNKGNFPGRFSGRQFSNSRSEMNVSTLELGDSALYLCASTPPGGSYNEQFFGPGTRLTVL.